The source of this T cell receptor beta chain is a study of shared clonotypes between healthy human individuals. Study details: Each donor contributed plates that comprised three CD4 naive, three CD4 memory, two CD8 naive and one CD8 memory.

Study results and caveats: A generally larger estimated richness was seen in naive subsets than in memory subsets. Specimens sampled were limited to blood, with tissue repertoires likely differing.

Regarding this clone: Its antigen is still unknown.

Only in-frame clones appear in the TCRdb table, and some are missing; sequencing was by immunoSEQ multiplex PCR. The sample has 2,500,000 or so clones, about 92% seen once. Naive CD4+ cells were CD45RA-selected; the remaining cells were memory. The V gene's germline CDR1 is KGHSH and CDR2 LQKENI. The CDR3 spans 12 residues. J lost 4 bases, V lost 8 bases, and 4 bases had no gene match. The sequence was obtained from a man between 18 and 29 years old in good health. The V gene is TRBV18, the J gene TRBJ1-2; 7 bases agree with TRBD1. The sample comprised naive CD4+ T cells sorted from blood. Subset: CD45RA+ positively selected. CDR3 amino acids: CASGGGGYGYTF. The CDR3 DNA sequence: TGTGCCAGCGGAGGGGGCGGCTATGGCTACACCTTC.